Listed below are T cell receptor beta chains from one sample, sequenced in a study of CD8 T cells in ankylosing spondylitis. TCRdb analysed the 5' RACE reads with MiXCR anew, one entry per CDR3 protein. The table shows 150,000 to 200,000 distinct CDR3 sequences, with 10% to 15% occurring only once. The sequenced sample was blood, either unsorted or a sorted T cell fraction (not recorded which). All receptors come from a female donor with ankylosing spondylitis or in good health (not recorded which). Each CDR3 is given with its conserved first and last residue. The D gene is left open where the match is weak. Rows may omit the clone size; those that give it use once, few, many or a size class.

v_gene: TRBV7-6; len: 14; j_gene: TRBJ1-4; d_gene: NA; abundance: many; CDR3aa: CASSLDGANEKLFF; CDR3nt: TGTGCCAGCAGCTTAGACGGGGCTAATGAAAAACTGTTTTTT
v_gene: TRBV7-8; len: 14; j_gene: TRBJ2-2; d_gene: NA; abundance: many; CDR3aa: CASSLRGNTGELFF; CDR3nt: TGTGCCAGCAGCTTACGAGGGAACACCGGGGAGCTGTTTTTT
v_gene: TRBV7-8; len: 14; j_gene: TRBJ2-4; d_gene: NA; abundance: many; CDR3aa: CASSPTGAKNIQYF; CDR3nt: TGTGCCAGCAGTCCCACAGGGGCCAAAAACATTCAGTACTTC
v_gene: TRBV5-6; len: 15; j_gene: TRBJ2-1; d_gene: NA; abundance: many; CDR3aa: CASSHRRGFYNEQFF; CDR3nt: TGTGCCAGCAGCCATCGCAGGGGTTTCTACAATGAGCAGTTCTTC
v_gene: TRBV25-1; len: 14; j_gene: TRBJ2-3; d_gene: NA; abundance: few; CDR3aa: CASSDPSRADTQYF; CDR3nt: TGTGCCAGCAGTGATCCGAGTCGGGCAGATACGCAGTATTTT
v_gene: TRBV10-3; len: 14; j_gene: TRBJ2-2; d_gene: TRBD1; abundance: NA; CDR3aa: CAIKTGTGPGELFF; CDR3nt: TGTGCCATCAAGACCGGGACAGGGCCCGGGGAGCTGTTTTTT
v_gene: TRBV7-7; len: 13; j_gene: TRBJ2-2; d_gene: NA; abundance: NA; CDR3aa: CANRTSHTGELFF; CDR3nt: TGTGCCAACAGAACCAGCCACACCGGGGAGCTGTTTTTT
v_gene: TRBV6-1; len: 16; j_gene: TRBJ2-7; d_gene: TRBD2; abundance: many; CDR3aa: CASINRGLAATYEQYF; CDR3nt: TGTGCCAGCATCAACCGAGGACTAGCGGCAACCTACGAGCAGTACTTC
v_gene: TRBV29-1; len: 13; j_gene: TRBJ2-7; d_gene: NA; abundance: few; CDR3aa: CSVDEGVGNEQYF; CDR3nt: TGCAGCGTTGACGAGGGCGTAGGGAACGAGCAGTACTTC
v_gene: TRBV11-2; len: 17; j_gene: TRBJ1-6; d_gene: NA; abundance: many; CDR3aa: CASTQAHKGRNNSPLHF; CDR3nt: TGTGCCAGCACCCAAGCCCACAAGGGCAGAAATAATTCACCCCTCCACTTT
v_gene: TRBV7-2; len: 14; j_gene: TRBJ2-7; d_gene: NA; abundance: NA; CDR3aa: CASSLSFQSYEQYF; CDR3nt: TGTGCCAGCAGCTTAAGTTTTCAATCCTACGAGCAGTACTTC
v_gene: TRBV9; len: 17; j_gene: TRBJ1-1; d_gene: NA; abundance: NA; CDR3aa: CASSVRMTFVGRTEAFF; CDR3nt: TGTGCCAGCAGCGTACGAATGACTTTTGTTGGCCGGACTGAAGCTTTCTTT
v_gene: TRBV6-2/TRBV6-3; len: 14; j_gene: TRBJ2-3; d_gene: TRBD1; abundance: NA; CDR3aa: CASSGQLSTDTQYF; CDR3nt: TGTGCCAGTTCGGGACAGCTCAGCACAGATACGCAGTATTTT
v_gene: TRBV20-1; len: 14; j_gene: TRBJ2-5; d_gene: TRBD2; abundance: many; CDR3aa: CSARLAGIQETQYF; CDR3nt: TGCAGTGCTAGACTAGCGGGTATACAAGAGACCCAGTACTTC
v_gene: TRBV20-1; len: 17; j_gene: TRBJ2-3; d_gene: TRBD2; abundance: many; CDR3aa: CSARALRLAGITDTQYF; CDR3nt: TGCAGTGCTAGAGCCCTCCGACTAGCGGGAATCACAGATACGCAGTATTTT
v_gene: TRBV4-1; len: 16; j_gene: TRBJ2-3; d_gene: NA; abundance: few; CDR3aa: CASSQEGPRTGSSQYF; CDR3nt: TGCGCCAGCAGCCAAGAGGGTCCCCGTACGGGGAGCTCGCAGTATTTT
v_gene: TRBV20-1; len: 12; j_gene: TRBJ2-5; d_gene: TRBD2; abundance: few; CDR3aa: CSASREVETQYF; CDR3nt: TGCAGTGCTAGTCGGGAGGTCGAGACCCAGTACTTC
v_gene: TRBV5-6; len: 16; j_gene: TRBJ2-7; d_gene: NA; abundance: NA; CDR3aa: CASSLAGRVERLISYF; CDR3nt: TGTGCCAGCAGCTTGGCGGGAAGGGTTGAGCGGTTGATTTCGTACTTC
v_gene: TRBV7-2; len: 13; j_gene: TRBJ1-1; d_gene: NA; abundance: many; CDR3aa: CASSQGQNTEAFF; CDR3nt: TGTGCCAGCAGCCAAGGACAAAACACTGAAGCTTTCTTT
v_gene: TRBV20-1; len: 18; j_gene: TRBJ2-1; d_gene: TRBD2; abundance: few; CDR3aa: CSARAPTTSGRAYNEQFF; CDR3nt: TGCAGTGCTAGAGCCCCCACTACTAGCGGGAGGGCCTACAATGAGCAGTTCTTC
v_gene: TRBV6-5; len: 14; j_gene: TRBJ2-7; d_gene: NA; abundance: many; CDR3aa: CASSYSGASYEQYF; CDR3nt: TGTGCCAGCAGTTACTCGGGGGCCTCCTACGAGCAGTACTTC
v_gene: TRBV28; len: 14; j_gene: TRBJ2-2; d_gene: TRBD1; abundance: few; CDR3aa: CASSPGQGDGELFF; CDR3nt: TGTGCCAGCAGTCCGGGACAGGGGGACGGGGAGCTGTTTTTT
v_gene: TRBV7-8; len: 15; j_gene: TRBJ2-4; d_gene: NA; abundance: NA; CDR3aa: CASSLIAGAKNIQYF; CDR3nt: TGTGCCAGCAGCTTAATCGCGGGCGCCAAAAACATTCAGTACTTC
v_gene: TRBV29-1; len: 12; j_gene: TRBJ2-1; d_gene: NA; abundance: many; CDR3aa: CSARILVDEQFF; CDR3nt: TGCAGCGCCCGAATCCTAGTCGATGAGCAGTTCTTC
v_gene: TRBV4-3; len: 16; j_gene: TRBJ2-1; d_gene: NA; abundance: many; CDR3aa: CASSQDPASSYNEQFF; CDR3nt: TGCGCCAGCAGCCAAGATCCCGCTAGCTCCTACAATGAGCAGTTCTTC
v_gene: TRBV2; len: 14; j_gene: TRBJ2-7; d_gene: TRBD1; abundance: many; CDR3aa: CASGSTGGLSEQYF; CDR3nt: TGTGCCAGCGGATCCACAGGGGGCCTTAGCGAGCAGTACTTC
v_gene: TRBV28; len: 18; j_gene: TRBJ2-4; d_gene: NA; abundance: many; CDR3aa: CASSFLARGGTLGNIQYF; CDR3nt: TGTGCCAGCAGTTTCCTCGCCCGGGGAGGCACATTGGGGAACATTCAGTACTTC
v_gene: TRBV12-3/TRBV12-4; len: 13; j_gene: TRBJ1-1; d_gene: TRBD1; abundance: many; CDR3aa: CASSSLDRGRAFF; CDR3nt: TGTGCCAGCAGTTCACTGGACAGGGGTCGAGCTTTCTTT
v_gene: TRBV3-1; len: 13; j_gene: TRBJ2-7; d_gene: NA; abundance: many; CDR3aa: CASSPPSRYEQYF; CDR3nt: TGTGCCAGCAGCCCACCCTCTCGCTACGAGCAGTACTTC
v_gene: TRBV7-2; len: 15; j_gene: TRBJ2-5; d_gene: NA; abundance: NA; CDR3aa: CASTRRGTVEETQYF; CDR3nt: TGTGCCAGCACTCGGCGGGGGACAGTAGAAGAGACCCAGTACTTC
v_gene: TRBV12-3/TRBV12-4; len: 14; j_gene: TRBJ2-2; d_gene: TRBD2; abundance: many; CDR3aa: CASSPQTSSGELFF; CDR3nt: TGTGCCAGCAGTCCCCAGACTAGCTCCGGGGAGCTGTTTTTT
v_gene: TRBV2; len: 14; j_gene: TRBJ2-1; d_gene: TRBD2; abundance: few; CDR3aa: CASSVAVAGNEQFF; CDR3nt: TGTGCCAGCAGTGTAGCGGTAGCGGGGAATGAGCAGTTCTTC
v_gene: TRBV12-3/TRBV12-4; len: 13; j_gene: TRBJ2-2; d_gene: NA; abundance: NA; CDR3aa: CASSPSFTGELFF; CDR3nt: TGTGCCAGCAGTCCTTCATTCACCGGGGAGCTGTTTTTT
v_gene: TRBV29-1; len: 14; j_gene: TRBJ2-2; d_gene: TRBD2; abundance: few; CDR3aa: CSVARDYNTGELFF; CDR3nt: TGCAGCGTGGCACGGGACTACAACACCGGGGAGCTGTTTTTT
v_gene: TRBV12-3/TRBV12-4; len: 12; j_gene: TRBJ2-7; d_gene: TRBD1; abundance: few; CDR3aa: CASKQGVYEQYF; CDR3nt: TGTGCCAGCAAACAGGGGGTGTACGAGCAGTACTTC
v_gene: TRBV2; len: 13; j_gene: TRBJ1-5; d_gene: NA; abundance: many; CDR3aa: CASTQGGNQPQHF; CDR3nt: TGTGCCAGCACCCAAGGGGGAAATCAGCCCCAGCATTTT
v_gene: TRBV19; len: 13; j_gene: TRBJ2-1; d_gene: NA; abundance: NA; CDR3aa: CASSIAGYNEQFF; CDR3nt: TGTGCCAGTAGTATCGCAGGATACAATGAGCAGTTCTTC
v_gene: TRBV28; len: 16; j_gene: TRBJ2-2; d_gene: NA; abundance: many; CDR3aa: CASSLGLLRNTGELFF; CDR3nt: TGTGCCAGCAGTCTCGGACTACTAAGAAACACCGGGGAGCTGTTTTTT
v_gene: TRBV5-4; len: 16; j_gene: TRBJ2-3; d_gene: NA; abundance: few; CDR3aa: CASSSGLSGGTDTQYF; CDR3nt: TGTGCCAGCAGCTCCGGTCTCAGCGGAGGCACAGATACGCAGTATTTT
v_gene: TRBV7-9; len: 15; j_gene: TRBJ2-2; d_gene: TRBD2; abundance: many; CDR3aa: CASSLVSGRTGELFF; CDR3nt: TGTGCCAGCAGCTTAGTTAGCGGGAGGACCGGGGAGCTGTTTTTT
v_gene: TRBV5-1; len: 17; j_gene: TRBJ2-7; d_gene: TRBD2; abundance: many; CDR3aa: CASSYRTSGRTSYEQYF; CDR3nt: TGCGCCAGCAGCTACAGGACTAGCGGGAGGACCTCCTACGAGCAGTACTTC
v_gene: TRBV21-1; len: 17; j_gene: TRBJ2-2; d_gene: NA; abundance: NA; CDR3aa: CASSSVEGEGWTGELFF; CDR3nt: TGTGCCAGCAGCTCCGTTGAGGGGGAGGGTTGGACCGGGGAGCTGTTTTTT